The next 4 T cell receptor beta chains were all read from a single sample in a study of blood T cell repertoires in COVID-19. The assay was immunoSEQ multiplex PCR, and TCRdb's table has in-frame clones only and misses some. The repertoire consists of about 64,000 clones, with over 60% occurring once and the leading ten covering roughly 4.8%. Sequenced material: peripheral blood. These receptors were collected from a human donor in a cohort sampled during active COVID-19.

V gene TRBV9 combines with J gene TRBJ1-2, with D tentatively TRBD1 (6 bases). Trimming removed 6 bases at V and 5 bases at J, with 26 bases between. Germline assignment: CDR1 SGDLS and CDR2 YYNGEE. The CDR3 runs to 17 residues. The CDR3 region is CASITAGGARLGYGYTF. CDR3 nucleotides: TGTGCCAGCATTACCGCGGGGGGCGCACGGCTGGGTTATGGCTACACCTTC. Full variable domain (missing parts from reference TRBV9 and TRBJ1-2): DSGVTQTPKHLITATGQRVTLRCSPRSGDLSVYWYQQSLDQGLQFLIQYYNGEERAKGNILERFSAQQFPDLHSELNLSSLELGDSALYFCASITAGGARLGYGYTFGSGTRLTVV.

This rearrangement joins TRBV5-4 to TRBJ2-1, with 13 nucleotides matching TRBD2. The CDR3 runs to 17 residues. With V trimmed by 4 bases and J by 10 bases, 14 bases remained unmatched. Germline V CDR1 and CDR2: SGHNT, YYREEE (reference sequence). CDR3: CASSHLGLAGAGVEQFF. CDR3 sequence (DNA): TGTGCCAGCAGCCACCTCGGACTAGCGGGGGCCGGGGTAGAGCAGTTCTTC.

In its sample, this clone was seen a few times. The chain joins TRBV18 to TRBJ2-1; the match to TRBD2 covers 14 bases. This CDR3 spans 14 amino acids. CDR1 is KGHSH, CDR2 LQKENI, per germline. Trimming cost V 6 bases and J 9 bases; bases outside gene matches: 4. CDR3 in amino acids: CASSTSGGASEQFF. The CDR3 nucleotides are TGTGCCAGCTCGACTAGCGGGGGGGCCTCTGAGCAGTTCTTC.

The gene calls are TRBV9 and TRBJ2-6; no firm D call. This CDR3 has 15 residues. The ends were cut back, 0 bases at V and 3 bases at J, with 7 bases in the middle. Germline V gives CDR1 SGDLS, CDR2 YYNGEE. The CDR3 loop is CASSVASLGANVLTF. The CDR3 DNA reads as TGTGCCAGCAGCGTAGCTAGTCTTGGGGCCAACGTCCTGACTTTC.